A selection of T cell receptor beta chains follows, all from one sample in a study of blood T cells in healthy people across ages. TCRdb analysed the 5' RACE reads with MiXCR anew, one entry per CDR3 protein. The data contain 870,000 or so distinct CDR3 sequences, less than 35% of them singletons. Sequencing used blood. Receptor source: a woman over 75 in good health. The CDR3 runs from the conserved cysteine through the conserved F or W. D genes are given only for firm matches. Where a row states a size, it is once, few, many or the class of an expanded clone; other rows omit it.

J gene: TRBJ2-2; D gene: .; V gene: TRBV6-6; clone size: many; CDR3 protein: CASSARRGGSPGELFF; CDR3 DNA: TGTGCCAGCAGTGCAAGGAGGGGTGGAAGTCCCGGGGAGCTGTTTTTT
J gene: TRBJ2-7; D gene: TRBD1; V gene: TRBV4-3; clone size: few; CDR3 protein: CASSQDRGFSYNEQYF; CDR3 DNA: TGCGCCAGCAGCCAAGACAGGGGGTTCTCCTACAATGAGCAGTACTTC
J gene: TRBJ1-2; D gene: .; V gene: TRBV20-1; clone size: few; CDR3 protein: CSAPGGMTGGYTF; CDR3 DNA: TGCAGTGCCCCCGGGGGTATGACGGGGGGCTACACCTTC
J gene: TRBJ2-3; D gene: .; V gene: TRBV30; clone size: .; CDR3 protein: CAWRRGSTDTQYF; CDR3 DNA: TGTGCCTGGAGACGAGGGAGCACAGATACGCAGTATTTT
J gene: TRBJ2-5; D gene: .; V gene: TRBV28; clone size: many; CDR3 protein: CASSLDPLETQYF; CDR3 DNA: TGTGCCAGCAGTTTGGACCCATTAGAGACCCAGTACTTC
J gene: TRBJ1-1; D gene: .; V gene: TRBV18; clone size: .; CDR3 protein: CASSREALNTEAFF; CDR3 DNA: TGTGCCAGCTCACGGGAGGCCCTGAACACTGAAGCTTTCTTT
J gene: TRBJ2-1; D gene: .; V gene: TRBV5-5; clone size: .; CDR3 protein: CASSSQGLNEQFF; CDR3 DNA: TGTGCCAGCAGCTCCCAAGGGCTGAATGAGCAGTTCTTC
J gene: TRBJ2-3; D gene: .; V gene: TRBV12-3/TRBV12-4; clone size: many; CDR3 protein: CASTYWKAGGDTQYF; CDR3 DNA: TGTGCCAGCACCTACTGGAAGGCTGGAGGAGATACGCAGTATTTT
J gene: TRBJ2-5; D gene: TRBD1; V gene: TRBV28; clone size: few; CDR3 protein: CASSLGGGTGVGKETQYF; CDR3 DNA: TGTGCCAGCAGTTTGGGTGGGGGAACAGGGGTAGGGAAAGAGACCCAGTACTTC
J gene: TRBJ2-3; D gene: TRBD2; V gene: TRBV7-2; clone size: many; CDR3 protein: CASSWTSGGAGTQYF; CDR3 DNA: TGTGCCAGCAGCTGGACTAGCGGGGGGGCGGGTACGCAGTATTTT
J gene: TRBJ2-5; D gene: .; V gene: TRBV12-3/TRBV12-4; clone size: many; CDR3 protein: CASSDTGPPETQYF; CDR3 DNA: TGTGCCAGCAGCGATACAGGGCCCCCAGAGACCCAGTACTTC
J gene: TRBJ2-1; D gene: TRBD2; V gene: TRBV9; clone size: .; CDR3 protein: CASSVIAGGPYNEQFF; CDR3 DNA: TGTGCCAGCAGCGTAATAGCGGGGGGGCCCTACAATGAGCAGTTCTTC
J gene: TRBJ2-7; D gene: .; V gene: TRBV2; clone size: many; CDR3 protein: CASSVRAVHEQYF; CDR3 DNA: TGTGCCAGCAGTGTTAGGGCCGTCCACGAGCAGTACTTC
J gene: TRBJ2-5; D gene: TRBD1; V gene: TRBV5-1; clone size: many; CDR3 protein: CASSIGTGKETQYF; CDR3 DNA: TGCGCCAGCAGCATCGGGACAGGAAAAGAGACCCAGTACTTC
J gene: TRBJ2-7; D gene: TRBD2; V gene: TRBV20-1; clone size: many; CDR3 protein: CSARDPSGAVPYEQYF; CDR3 DNA: TGCAGTGCTAGAGACCCTAGCGGGGCTGTACCCTACGAGCAGTACTTC
J gene: TRBJ2-3; D gene: TRBD2; V gene: TRBV12-3/TRBV12-4; clone size: .; CDR3 protein: CASSLGPAGASTDAQYF; CDR3 DNA: TGTGCCAGCAGTTTGGGACCAGCGGGGGCGAGCACAGATGCGCAGTATTTT
J gene: TRBJ2-2; D gene: .; V gene: TRBV12-3/TRBV12-4; clone size: many; CDR3 protein: CASSRRTAPPSSGELFF; CDR3 DNA: TGTGCCAGCAGCCGTAGGACAGCACCCCCTTCCTCCGGGGAGCTGTTTTTT